Detailed here is one T cell receptor beta chain. The germline V gene has CDR1 PRHDT and CDR2 FYEKMQ (reference sequence). This CDR3 is 14 amino acids long. V lost 6 bases to trimming and J lost 2 bases, with 8 bases between them. The data stem from a study of blood T cell repertoires in COVID-19. Study summary: There were acute and convalescent COVID-19 samples, and they came from the United States, Italy and Spain. In each case, the material was cDNA or gDNA derived from T cells, B-cell-depleted T cells, or PBMCs.

Per the study methods: Nucleated cell counts were estimated from reference gene primer amplification. TCRdb's copy holds only in-frame clones and misses some; the assay was immunoSEQ multiplex PCR. The V and J calls and the clone size are those of that table, but D and trimming were determined from the DNA. The sample contains 200,000 to 250,000 clones, 84% of which appear only once. The sequence was collected from a man aged 50 to 60 with active or convalescent COVID-19. Sequencing used peripheral blood. This rearrangement joins TRBV13 to TRBJ2-6; a weak D match, TRBD1 (6 bases). The CDR3 nucleotides are TGTGCCAGCAGAACAGGGACTGGGGCCAACGTCCTGACTTTC. Translation gives CASRTGTGANVLTF.